This T cell receptor beta chain was retrieved from a study of OX40 agonist ivuxolimab in advanced cancers. As for the study more broadly: Ivuxolimab was an agonistic, fully human IgG2 monoclonal antibody directed against OX40 (CD134), a costimulatory receptor. Patients were allowed to have had prior anti-PD-1, anti-PD-L1 or anti-CTLA-4 therapy, and around two fifths of the dose-escalation patients had been treated with checkpoint inhibitors. The purpose of peripheral TCRbeta sequencing was to test whether ivuxolimab changed TCR sequence diversity and led to clonal T-cell expansion. Of the approximately 53 patients in dose escalation, 19 had hepatocellular carcinoma, about 15 had melanoma, 9 had renal cell carcinoma and 9 had head and neck cancer. A male proportion of roughly 80% and a mean age of 60 years, ranging from 23 to 79, were recorded for the dose-escalation cohort. The paper describes the monotherapy dose-escalation part (N of about 52 patients) of the phase I trial of ivuxolimab. Intravenous ivuxolimab was administered to patients every 2 weeks at six dose levels: 0.01, 0.1, 0.3, 1.5, 3 and 10 mg/kg. Three dose-escalation patients achieved partial responses, one with hepatocellular carcinoma and two with cutaneous melanoma.

The cysteine opens and the phenylalanine closes a CDR3 of 11 amino acids. Only the CDR3 DNA stays, 33 bases, in frame from base 1. CDR1 and CDR2 are read off the germline V gene as MNHEY and SVGAGI. V and J lose 6 bases and 5 bases, and a span of 7 bases separates them. The trial excluded patients who had a history of autoimmune disease or were on systemic immunosuppression. Peripheral blood for TCR sequencing was collected from all dose cohorts at baseline, on cycle 4 day 1, and on cycle 7 day 1. The samples were taken from a phase I, first-in-human, multicenter, open-label dose-escalation trial of ivuxolimab. The trial enrolled adults with locally advanced or metastatic head and neck squamous cell, hepatocellular, melanoma or renal cell carcinoma. CD4+ and CD8+ T cells were sorted separately from peripheral blood before TCR sequencing. Turning to this clone: The antigen this receptor binds is unknown. Nothing much larger sits one base from this clone, and base qualities are not available.

Overall study results and their limits: At doses of 0.1 to 3.0 mg/kg, clonal expansion of both CD4+ and CD8+ blood T cells was observed from baseline to week 6. Low levels of normalized T-cell clonal expansion were also shown by some nonresponding patients. In partial responders in the 0.1-3.0 mg/kg groups, normalized peripheral clonal expansion was found to be among the lowest, especially among CD8+ T cells. Which antigens the clonally expanded peripheral T cells were specific for was not determined. After ivuxolimab, more expanded clones were found on average in CD8+ T cells than in CD4+ T cells.

Genomic DNA was isolated from the sorted cells so that the TCRbeta CDR3 region could be sequenced. TCRbeta CDR3 regions were sequenced using the immunoSEQ Assay. Drawn from immuneACCESS, this table holds only the in-frame rearrangements with V and J called that TCRdb kept. Clones are partly lost; checked studies trace under half to an unresolved V gene and leave the rest unexplained. The table for this sample lists tens of thousands of clones; 88% of them were counted only once. The ten largest clones take up 4.1% of the sample. Here the chain combines TRBV6-5 and TRBJ1-1; confidence is insufficient to name the D gene. The sequences come from CD4+ or CD8+ T cells sorted from blood, collected in a trial of the OX40 agonist ivuxolimab. The source of this sequence is an adult with an advanced solid tumor such as melanoma, head and neck, liver or kidney cancer. The nucleotide sequence is given as TGTGCCAGCAGCTTGGGGACTGAAGCTTTCTTT. It specifies CASSLGTEAFF.